The 5 T cell receptor beta chains in this list originate from one sample, sequenced in a study of blood T cell repertoires in COVID-19. Measured with immunoSEQ multiplex PCR; TCRdb has only the in-frame clones, and not every one. The repertoire holds some 110,000 clones, with roughly 82% as singletons. Input material: peripheral blood. The origin of the receptors is a human donor in a cohort sampled during active COVID-19.

This sequence joins TRBV30 and TRBJ2-3; 8 bases map to TRBD2. CDR3 length: 15 amino acids. The J segment lost 0 bases and the V segment lost 0 bases, leaving 2 bases of the junction unmatched. Germline V lookup: CDR1 GTSNPN, CDR2 SVGIG (reference sequence). CDR3 sequence reads: CAWSVLAVSTDTQYF. In DNA form, the CDR3 reads TGTGCCTGGAGTGTACTAGCGGTGAGCACAGATACGCAGTATTTT.

The chain uses TRBV7-9 and TRBJ2-7; the match to TRBD1 covers 7 bases. CDR1 and CDR2 from the germline V gene are SEHNR and FQNEAQ (reference sequence). Trimming removed 1 base from V and 5 bases from J; junction bases left unmatched: 5. This CDR3 is 14 amino acids long. CDR3 nucleotides: TGTGCCAGCAGCTTAGTCGACAGGGCGGACGAGCAGTACTTC. It specifies CASSLVDRADEQYF. Full variable domain (outside the CDR3, taken from reference TRBV7-9 and TRBJ2-7): DTGVSQNPRHKITKRGQNVTFRCDPISEHNRLYWYRQTLGQGPEFLTYFQNEAQLEKSRLLSDRFSAERPKGSFSTLEIQRTEQGDSAMYLCASSLVDRADEQYFGPGTRLTVT.

In regard to this clone: At one end the junction does not follow the germline gene, possibly because of a read error. The CDR3 region has the DNA TGTGCCAGCAGCCCGGGAAGGGGGGCGGGAGTCCCATCCTCCAATGAGCAGTTCTTC. Its protein product is CASSPGRGAGVPSSNEQFF. This chain connects TRBV13 to TRBJ2-1; possible D gene TRBD2, 7 bases. The CDR3 contains 19 residues. Per the germline V gene, CDR1 is PRHDT and CDR2 is FYEKMQ (reference sequence). Drawing the rest from reference TRBV13 and TRBJ2-1, the complete variable domain is AAGVIQSPRHLIKEKRETATLKCYPIPRHDTVYWYQQGPGQDPQFLISFYEKMQSDKGSIPDRFSAQQFSDYHSELNMSSLELGDSALYFCASSPGRGAGVPSSNEQFFGPGTRLTVL.

The chain uses TRBV15 and TRBJ1-1, with D unresolved. This CDR3 spans 14 amino acids. The germline V gene has CDR1 LNHNV and CDR2 YYDKDF (reference sequence). V lost 0 bases and J lost 4, with 9 bases in between. The CDR3 DNA sequence: TGTGCCACCAGCAGAGATAGGCAGGCCACTGAAGCTTTCTTT. Its protein product is CATSRDRQATEAFF.

The J gene is TRBJ2-1, the V gene TRBV6-5; D is possibly TRBD1 (6 bases). The CDR3 sequence is 15 residues long. The V end lost 8 bases, the J end lost 0 bases, and 14 bases lay between the germline ends. The germline CDR1 and CDR2 sequences are MNHEY and SVGAGI. The CDR3 is CASSGAPSSYNEQFF. The DNA of the CDR3 is TGTGCCAGCTCAGGGGCACCGAGCTCCTACAATGAGCAGTTCTTC.